This T cell receptor beta chain comes out of a study of T cells in Graves' hyperthyroidism and ophthalmopathy (dated by TCRdb to the late 2010s). At the level of the whole study: Peripheral blood was sampled at the time of initial diagnosis, prior to any treatment. To identify distinguishing TCR V-J signatures, a discovery cohort of 100 patients was used, comprising 40 to 45 with Graves' ophthalmopathy and roughly 60 with stable Graves' hyperthyroidism. After blood sampling, hyperthyroidism patients were treated with methimazole at a starting dose of 30 mg daily, and ophthalmopathy patients were treated with high-dose intravenous methylprednisolone. An independent validation cohort of around 19 hyperthyroidism patients and about 15 patients who later progressed to ophthalmopathy tested prospective prediction of ophthalmopathy. TCR Vbeta CDR3 sequencing of fewer than 150 peripheral blood samples (fewer than 45 ophthalmopathy, 75 or so hyperthyroidism and about 17 progressor patients) is reported in the paper. For training and testing, the 80 to 100 patients in the discovery cohort were randomly divided in a 7:3 ratio. In roughly six Graves' hyperthyroidism patients, the study also compared T-cell repertoires from thyroid tissue with T-cell repertoires from blood. Overall results and qualifications from the work: In validation, the model predicted progression to ophthalmopathy a median of approximately 6.3 months before onset, with approximately 71% sensitivity and nearly 75% specificity. Ophthalmopathy was separated from stable hyperthyroidism by a 13 V-J signature model, with roughly 88% sensitivity and 81% to 82% specificity obtained in cross-validation and 80%/75% obtained in testing. No statistical method was used to set the sample size in advance, and investigators knew the group allocation. Blood samples also contained most of the expanded thyroid clonotypes (frequency above 0.001), which suggests that blood repertoires may reflect thyroid immune responses.

A patient counted as having stable Graves' hyperthyroidism if no progression to ophthalmopathy occurred over 18 months of follow-up. Hyperthyroidism patients were aged 18 to 65 years and newly diagnosed, with disease duration of less than 2 months. Patients with uncontrolled infections, other autoimmune diseases, pregnancy or lactation were excluded. Clinical symptoms, serum thyroxine and TRAb, thyroid ultrasound, and orbital computed tomography formed the basis for the diagnoses. PBMCs were separated from roughly 10 ml of fresh peripheral blood using Ficoll-Paque density gradient centrifugation. Total RNA was extracted using Trizol reagent, and RNA quality was assessed on an Agilent 2100 Bioanalyzer. The TCR beta CDR3 regions were amplified from RNA transcripts. For the first round of RT-PCR on the TCR CDR3, the HTBI primer set was used together with the Qiagen OneStep RT-PCR kit. A second multiplex PCR round built the libraries, followed by size selection and purification. Sequencing of the libraries was done on an Illumina HiSeq2000 using paired-end 100 bp reads. Per the original workflow: SOAPnuke was used to process the raw data, throwing out any read that contained adapters or uncalled bases, had a mean Phred below 15, or lacked an exact constant-primer or identifier match. COPE v1.2.5 was used to merge the high-quality paired reads, and each unique nucleotide sequence was defined as a clonotype. MiTCR v1.1 was used to align clonotypes to the IMGT TRBV, TRBD and TRBJ reference segments. Analysis was restricted to V-J combinations with a frequency above 0.0001, which covered about 99% of repertoires. A TCS score was defined as the ratio of F50 (clonal expansion) to E x V (chaos), with BLOSUM62-based TCRdist applied between CDR3 peptides within each V-J. Welch's t-statistics and random forest reduced 500 to 650 V-J features to 10 to 15, which were used in a naive Bayes classifier (R e1071). The Morisita-Horn index was used to measure how similar the thyroid and blood repertoires were. TCRdb reworked the public reads: Q25 trimming with fastp, MiXCR clone assembly, productive beta chains retained. Entries that share a CDR3 protein sequence are merged under the most common genes and DNA. The V and J calls shown here were made by TCRdb, not taken from the authors' results. The sample table holds hundreds of thousands of distinct CDR3 sequences, of which around 39% were seen once. The biggest ten clones account for around 9.3% of the sample.

Based on the germline V gene (reference sequence), the CDR1 and CDR2 sequences are SEHNR and FQNEAQ. Cut back by 2 bases and 4 bases, the V and J ends lie 8 bases apart. From the cysteine through the phenylalanine, the CDR3 covers 14 amino acids. Here the CDR3 DNA is all that survives: 42 bases in frame from base 1. This clonotype was counted only a few times. The antigen this receptor binds is unknown. No base-level quality is on record; no much larger clone is a single base apart. The receptor was isolated from a man between 18 and 35 years old with Graves' hyperthyroidism. The sequence links TRBV7-9 to TRBJ2-2; no D gene is confidently identified. Sequenced: blood. The nucleotide sequence is TGTGCCAGCAGCTTAATATACGGCACCGGGGAGCTGTTTTTT. This yields the protein CASSLIYGTGELFF.